This record covers a single TCR beta chain. The germline V and J ends were trimmed by 1 base and 4 bases, with 7 bases remaining between them. CDR1 and CDR2 from the germline V gene are LGHDT and YNNKEL (reference sequence). CDR3 length equals 13 residues. Original handling: It was from reference gene primer amplification that nucleated cell counts were estimated. Data came from immunoSEQ multiplex PCR; TCRdb stores just in-frame clones and leaves some out. D and trimming were read from the DNA, whereas the V and J calls and clone size are those reported in that table. The sample consists of about 120,000 clones, about 88% of them appearing once. The sample originates from a study of blood T cell repertoires in COVID-19. Overall study: Sample material is recorded as cDNA or gDNA derived from T cells, B-cell-depleted T cells, or PBMCs.

The clonotype comes from a human donor in a cohort sampled during active COVID-19. The specimen was peripheral blood. The chain links TRBV3-1 (or the pseudogene TRBV3-2) to TRBJ2-5, with D possibly being TRBD2 (6 bases). The CDR3 reads CASSQGDLETQYF. The CDR3 DNA reads TGTGCCAGCAGCCAAGGGGACTTAGAGACCCAGTACTTC.